The clone carrying this T cell receptor beta chain was seen more than once but under ten times. What it recognizes is unknown. Germline V gene lookup returns CDR1 SQVTM and CDR2 ANQGSEA. Trimming took off 7 bases at V and 2 bases at J, with 23 bases between the two ends. CDR3 size: 16 residues. The data stem from a study of T cells in Graves' hyperthyroidism and ophthalmopathy. The investigators amplified TCR beta CDR3 regions from RNA transcripts. The primer set for the first-round RT-PCR of the TCR CDR3 was HTBI. TCRdb called the multiplex PCR reads again in MiXCR, with one record for every CDR3 protein. The data show approximately 740,000 distinct CDR3 sequences, 14% seen once. Study-level points and caveats: A 13 V-J signature model discriminated ophthalmopathy versus stable hyperthyroidism.

The V call is TRBV29-1, the J call TRBJ1-1; D is perhaps TRBD1 (5 bases). This clonotype was sampled from a woman aged 18-29 years with Graves' hyperthyroidism. The specimen sequenced was blood. The CDR3 coding sequence is TGCAGCGCGGTAGGTAGGCAGGGAGGAATAAACACTGAAGCTTTCTTT. Its protein is CSAVGRQGGINTEAFF.